The 14 T cell receptor beta chains presented below share a single source sample, sequenced in a study of blood T cell repertoires in COVID-19 (dated by TCRdb to between 2020 and 2021). The library was produced with the immunoSEQ multiplex PCR assay. The immuneACCESS repertoire file appears here via TCRdb, limited to in-frame rearrangements. These files lack a portion of the clones; in checked studies, under half of the deficit traces to unresolved V genes, and the cause of the others is not known. Within this sample are 9,500 to 15,000 clones, with 55% to 80% of them counted one time only. Of the sample, 30% falls within the top ten clones. What was sequenced was peripheral blood. The receptors here all came from a human donor in a cohort sampled during active COVID-19.

The V gene is TRBV24-1, the J gene TRBJ2-7, with 9 positions matching TRBD1. Germline CDR1 reads KGHDR; CDR2 reads SFDVKD. This CDR3 has 14 residues. V shed 4 bases and J 9 bases; nucleotides not matched to a gene: 9. CDR3 nucleotides: TGTGCCACCAGTGACTGGGACAGGGTATGGGGGCAGTACTTC. Its protein is CATSDWDRVWGQYF.

The chain combines TRBV7-6 with TRBJ2-7, with 9 nucleotides matching TRBD2. This CDR3 is 14 amino acids long. The germline V gene encodes CDR1 SGHVS and CDR2 FNYEAQ. The ends lost 5 bases at V and 3 bases at J; junction bases unmatched: 5. The CDR3 region has the DNA TGTGCCAGCAGCATGGGACTAGCTGACTACGAGCAGTACTTC. As protein: CASSMGLADYEQYF.

The chain uses TRBV5-1 and TRBJ1-2; D uncertain. This CDR3 spans 16 amino acids. From germline, CDR1 is SGHRS and CDR2 YFSETQ. The ends were cut back, 0 bases at V and 1 base at J, with 13 bases in the middle. The CDR3 spells CASSLDPSYNNYGYTF. CDR3 nucleotide sequence: TGCGCCAGCAGCTTGGATCCTTCCTATAATAACTATGGCTACACCTTC.

This clone was observed a few times. The chain carries TRBV5-1 and TRBJ2-7; 7 positions agree with TRBD2. Losses at the gene ends were 0 bases for V and 2 bases for J; bases not matched to a gene: 8. Germline values: CDR1 SGHRS, CDR2 YFSETQ. This CDR3 contains 16 residues. CDR3 sequence reads: CASSLASMGRAYEQYF. The CDR3 bases are TGCGCCAGCAGCTTGGCAAGCATGGGGAGGGCCTACGAGCAGTACTTC.

The chain is built from TRBV11-1 and TRBJ1-1; 12 bases map to TRBD1. V trimming: 8 bases; J trimming: 10 bases; junction bases outside the gene matches: 8. The CDR3 length is 13 residues. CDR1 is SGHAT, CDR2 FQDESV, per germline (reference sequence). In DNA form, the CDR3 reads TGTGCCAGCGCGGGACAGGGGGCCGGGGGAGCTTTCTTT. It codes for CASAGQGAGGAFF.

V is TRBV4-3 and J is TRBJ2-5; 10 bases fit TRBD2. The trim removed 4 bases at V and 5 bases at J, leaving 4 bases unmatched. The CDR3 runs to 14 residues. Germline V CDR1 and CDR2: LGHNA, YSLEER. The CDR3 coding sequence is TGCGCCAGCAGCCCCCTAGCGGGAGTGGAGACCCAGTACTTC. As protein: CASSPLAGVETQYF.

The V call is TRBV18, the J call TRBJ2-2, with 13 bases aligning to TRBD2. Germline V gives CDR1 KGHSH, CDR2 LQKENI. The J segment lost 6 bases and the V segment lost 1 base, leaving 8 bases of the junction unmatched. This CDR3 has 18 residues. CDR3 protein: CASSPLGLAGSFAGELFF. CDR3 in DNA: TGTGCCAGCTCACCACTGGGACTAGCGGGGTCGTTCGCCGGGGAGCTGTTTTTT.

The J gene is TRBJ2-5, the V gene TRBV30; the D is unclear. The CDR3 is 12 amino acids. Germline CDR1 GTSNPN, CDR2 SVGIG (reference sequence). The V gene lost 2 bases and the J gene lost 4 bases, with 8 bases spanning the gap. The CDR3 coding sequence is TGTGCCTGGAGTAGTGGGCCAGAGACCCAGTACTTC. Translated, it gives CAWSSGPETQYF.

This clone was seen only a few times. The chain employs TRBV28 and TRBJ1-6; D call uncertain. V was clipped by 7 bases and J by 0 bases, with 10 bases between them. Germline V gene sequence: CDR1 MDHEN, CDR2 SYDVKM. The CDR3 length is 15 residues. DNA for the CDR3: TGTGCCAGCACCGTCATGAGCTCCTATAATTCACCCCTCCACTTT. Protein: CASTVMSSYNSPLHF. The full variable domain, in which reference TRBV28 and TRBJ1-6 provide the parts outside the CDR3, is DVKVTQSSRYLVKRTGEKVFLECVQDMDHENMFWYRQDPGLGLRLIYFSYDVKMKEKGDIPEGYSVSREKKERFSLILESASTNQTSMYLCASTVMSSYNSPLHFGNGTRLTVT.

The V and J genes are TRBV5-1 and TRBJ2-6, with D maybe TRBD1 (6 bases). V lost 8 bases, J lost 0 bases, and 12 bases lay in between. Germline V gene data show CDR1 as SGHRS and CDR2 as YFSETQ. The CDR3 spans 15 residues. CDR3 in amino acids: CASKEDSSGANVLTF. CDR3 in DNA: TGCGCCAGTAAGGAGGACAGCTCTGGGGCCAACGTCCTGACTTTC. The complete variable domain, with remaining parts taken from reference TRBV5-1 and TRBJ2-6, reads KAGVTQTPRYLIKTRGQQVTLSCSPISGHRSVSWYQQTPGQGLQFLFEYFSETQRNKGNFPGRFSGRQFSNSRSEMNVSTLELGDSALYLCASKEDSSGANVLTFGAGSRLTVL.

This chain connects TRBV28 to TRBJ2-7; D uncertain. V gave up 5 bases and J gave up 4 bases, with 6 bases separating them. The germline CDR1 and CDR2 sequences are MDHEN and SYDVKM. The CDR3 covers 11 residues. CDR3 bases: TGTGCCAGCAGTATGAGGTACGAGCAGTACTTC. Amino acid sequence: CASSMRYEQYF.

This clone was counted between two and nine times. The chain employs TRBV7-2 and TRBJ1-5; 9 bases are a match to TRBD1. V shed 4 bases, J shed 9 bases, and the junction held 13 bases outside the gene matches. Per germline, CDR1 SGHTA and CDR2 FQGNSA. The CDR3 has 16 amino acids. CDR3 sequence reads: CASSSQQGQGLRPQHF. The CDR3 nucleotides read TGTGCCAGCAGCTCCCAGCAGGGACAGGGCCTAAGGCCCCAGCATTTT.

The chain links TRBV30 to TRBJ1-4; 10 positions agree with TRBD1. Germline values: CDR1 GTSNPN, CDR2 SVGIG (reference sequence). This CDR3 region has 12 residues. The V and J ends lost 5 bases and 8 bases, in that order; junction bases with no gene match: 2. As DNA, the CDR3 is TGTGCCTGGTCGGGACAGGGGGAAAAACTGTTTTTT. Protein product: CAWSGQGEKLFF.

V usage is TRBV15 and J usage is TRBJ2-7; TRBD2 might be the D (5 bases). The CDR3 is 16 residues long. V lost 4 bases and J lost 0, with 16 bases in between. CDR1 LNHNV and CDR2 YYDKDF come from the germline V gene (reference sequence). CDR3 nucleotides: TGTGCCACCAGCAACCCCGGAGGCAGGAGCTCCTACGAGCAGTACTTC. Protein sequence: CATSNPGGRSSYEQYF.